This is a list of T cell receptor beta chains from one sample in a study of T cells expressing NK-cell markers. TCRdb re-called the 5' RACE reads, yielding one record per CDR3 amino acid sequence without DNA. The sample table sets out 500,000 to 600,000 distinct CDR3 sequences. Material for sequencing was blood T cells: a sorted CD56 or NKG2C T cell subset, CD4+ or CD8+ T cells, or bulk PBMC T cells (not recorded which). Source of these receptors: a young man in good health. Each CDR3 is given with its conserved first and last residue.

V gene	J gene	CDR3 protein
TRBV20-1	TRBJ1-6	CSARDLSDSYNSPLHF
TRBV12-5	TRBJ1-1	CASGPIGTAEAFF
TRBV12-3/TRBV12-4	TRBJ2-1	CASSPLGRLAGVPYNEQFF
TRBV5-1	TRBJ1-1	CASSPITGMNTEAFF
TRBV5-1	TRBJ2-5	CASSSPERRLAGERETQYF
TRBV5-1	TRBJ1-2	CASSLEGSRGTYGYTF
TRBV20-1	TRBJ1-4	CSARDFSGEGLFF
TRBV20-1	TRBJ2-3	CSAELAGIGDTQYF
TRBV20-1	TRBJ1-4	CSASAGSLEKLFF
TRBV11-2	TRBJ1-1	CASSQTGVTEAFF
TRBV5-1	TRBJ1-3	CASSSSGASGNTIYF
TRBV20-1	TRBJ2-3	CSAREPGLAGGGSQYF
TRBV27	TRBJ2-1	CASSLQTGALSNEQFF
TRBV7-9	TRBJ2-1	CASSFGLGRGDNEQFF
TRBV12-3/TRBV12-4	TRBJ1-1	CASSLGGHLAFF
TRBV6-4	TRBJ2-1	CASSLQGGEQFF
TRBV10-3	TRBJ1-6	CAIGRLNSPLHF
TRBV28	TRBJ2-7	CASSEGHPFSYEQYF
TRBV5-1	TRBJ2-7	CASSLDRGNSYEQYF
TRBV6-5	TRBJ2-1	CASRKIAGEQFF
TRBV11-2	TRBJ2-7	CASSLVVGGPHEQYF
TRBV12-3/TRBV12-4	TRBJ2-1	CASSYEVGPTSGRFF
TRBV5-5	TRBJ2-1	CASSLAAEGNEQFF
TRBV4-1	TRBJ2-1	CASSQDSGTKQFF
TRBV27	TRBJ2-1	CASSWPGAYNEQFF
TRBV10-3	TRBJ2-5	CAIRKISGSEETQYF
TRBV12-3/TRBV12-4	TRBJ1-1	CASSPSIRDTGLTEAFF
TRBV6-2/TRBV6-3	TRBJ2-1	CASSYLLARESRNEQFF
TRBV4-3	TRBJ2-1	CASSQEIQGSRRFF
TRBV20-1	TRBJ2-2	CSATSGVGAGELFF
TRBV15	TRBJ2-5	CATSSRTTYQETQYF
TRBV20-1	TRBJ2-2	CSARVLAGGPNTGELFF
TRBV3-1	TRBJ2-1	CASSRNFGDHYNEQFF
TRBV20-1	TRBJ2-1	CSAAGTGSTYNEQFF
TRBV10-3	TRBJ2-5	CAISESTGNQETQYF
TRBV29-1	TRBJ2-3	CSIRGEDTQYF
TRBV25-1	TRBJ2-3	CASSESSTKGTDTQYF
TRBV7-8	TRBJ2-3	CASSFTDSPGDTQYF
TRBV5-1	TRBJ2-1	CASSSGQVGNEQFF
TRBV6-5	TRBJ2-1	CAISTEYYNEQFF